The entry below describes one TCR beta chain. Antigen specificity is unknown. Sequence at one end of the junction differs from germline and may be a read error. These data belong to a study of identical twins. This CDR3 has 14 residues. CDR1 and CDR2 (germline): PRHDT, FYEKMQ (reference sequence). Whole-study results and caveats: Excess sharing between twins was weaker in beta out-of-frame sequences. Because invariant MAIT and iNKT cells could be present, zero-insertion analyses could be partly confounded.

All donors comprised healthy Caucasians. A universal primer site was added by template switching, and unique molecular identifiers were carried by the cDNA. TCRdb reanalysed the 5' RACE reads using MiXCR and keeps one entry per CDR3 protein. This table has some 1,700,000 distinct CDR3 sequences, more than 30% appearing once. The source is a newborn girl in good health. The source material was cord blood. V and J are TRBV13 and TRBJ1-2, with D possibly TRBD1 on 6 matching bases. CDR3 sequence reads: CASSLEPGVDGHTF. CDR3 DNA: TGTGCCAGCAGCTTAGAGCCAGGGGTTGATGGCCACACCTTC.